This TCR beta chain was captured by sequencing in a study of T cells in Graves' hyperthyroidism and ophthalmopathy. Study-wide background: Peripheral blood draws took place at initial diagnosis, ahead of any treatment.

The sample holds many counts of this clonotype. Antigen unknown. Authors of the study amplified TCR beta CDR3 regions from RNA transcripts. The study used the HTBI primer set for a first-round RT-PCR of the TCR CDR3. Each CDR3 protein is one row after TCRdb ran MiXCR on the multiplex PCR reads. The sample has 350,000 or so distinct CDR3 sequences; around 18% are singletons. Study findings and constraints: Before onset, ophthalmopathy was predicted by the model a median around 6.5 months earlier. A 13 V-J model separated ophthalmopathy from stable hyperthyroidism.

Germline-derived CDR1 and CDR2 are DFQATT and SNEGSKA (reference sequence). CDR3 length equals 14 residues. V was trimmed by 0 bases and J by 7 bases, leaving 16 bases between them. The chain combines TRBV20-1 with TRBJ2-7, with a tentative D call TRBD2 (6 bases). This receptor was identified in a middle-aged woman with Graves' ophthalmopathy. Sequencing input: blood. CDR3 residues: CSARDHGTGGEQYF. In DNA, the CDR3 is TGCAGTGCTAGAGACCACGGGACCGGAGGGGAGCAGTACTTC.